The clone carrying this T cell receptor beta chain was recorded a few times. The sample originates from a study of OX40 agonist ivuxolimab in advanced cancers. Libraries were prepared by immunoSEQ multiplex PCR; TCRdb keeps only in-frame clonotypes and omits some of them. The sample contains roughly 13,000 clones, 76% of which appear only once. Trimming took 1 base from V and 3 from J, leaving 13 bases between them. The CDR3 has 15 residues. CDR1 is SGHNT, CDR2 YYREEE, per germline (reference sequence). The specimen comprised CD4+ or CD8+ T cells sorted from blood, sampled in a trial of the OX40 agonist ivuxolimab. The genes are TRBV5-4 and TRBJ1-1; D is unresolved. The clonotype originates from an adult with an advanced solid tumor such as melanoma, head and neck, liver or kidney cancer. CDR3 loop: CASSLLGSIDTEAFF. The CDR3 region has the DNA TGTGCCAGCAGCTTGCTAGGTTCGATTGACACTGAAGCTTTCTTT.